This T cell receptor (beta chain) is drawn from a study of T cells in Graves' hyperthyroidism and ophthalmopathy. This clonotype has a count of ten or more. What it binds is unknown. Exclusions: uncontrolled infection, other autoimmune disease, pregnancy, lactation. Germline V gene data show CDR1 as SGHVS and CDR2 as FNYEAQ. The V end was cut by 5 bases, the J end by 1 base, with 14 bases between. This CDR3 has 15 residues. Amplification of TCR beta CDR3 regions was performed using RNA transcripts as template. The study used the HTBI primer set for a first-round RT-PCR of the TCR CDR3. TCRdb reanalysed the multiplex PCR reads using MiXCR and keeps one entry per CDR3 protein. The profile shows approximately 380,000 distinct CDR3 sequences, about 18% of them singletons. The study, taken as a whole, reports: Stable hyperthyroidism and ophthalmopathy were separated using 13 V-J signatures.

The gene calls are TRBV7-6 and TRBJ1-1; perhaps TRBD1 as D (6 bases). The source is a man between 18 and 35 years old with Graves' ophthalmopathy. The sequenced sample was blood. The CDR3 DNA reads TGTGCCAGCAGCATTCGGACAGACCCGAACACTGAAGCTTTCTTT. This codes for CASSIRTDPNTEAFF.